The 9 T cell receptor beta chains reported below all come from one sample, sequenced in a study of shared clonotypes between healthy human individuals. Assay used: immunoSEQ multiplex PCR; TCRdb lists only in-frame clones, some missing. The table shows a few million clones, with almost 96% occurring only once. Sequenced input: naive CD4+ T cells sorted from blood. As to subset: CD45RA+ positively selected. These receptor sequences come from a man aged 18 to 29 in good health.

This rearrangement joins TRBV10-2 to TRBJ2-5; the D gene is possibly TRBD1 (6 bases). This CDR3 region has 14 residues. The germline gives CDR1 WSHSY, CDR2 SAAADI. Between the trimmed V and J ends, which lost 6 bases and 0 bases, there was a span of 11 bases. CDR3 loop: CASRDRRYQETQYF. The CDR3 bases are TGCGCCAGCAGGGACAGACGGTACCAAGAGACCCAGTACTTC.

J is TRBJ2-5 and V is TRBV5-4; D call uncertain. This CDR3 spans 13 amino acids. Per the germline V gene, CDR1 is SGHNT and CDR2 is YYREEE (reference sequence). V was cut by 4 bases and J by 1 base, with 8 bases left in between. CDR3 nucleotide sequence: TGTGCCAGCAGCCCGACCCTCCAAGAGACCCAGTACTTC. Translating gives CASSPTLQETQYF. Full variable domain (missing parts from reference TRBV5-4 and TRBJ2-5): ETGVTQSPTHLIKTRGQQVTLRCSSQSGHNTVSWYQQALGQGPQFIFQYYREEENGRGNFPPRFSGLQFPNYSSELNVNALELDDSALYLCASSPTLQETQYFGPGTRLLVL.

V is TRBV15 and J is TRBJ1-2; D gene ambiguous. CDR3 length equals 16 residues. V lost 0 bases, J lost 5 bases, and 16 bases lay in between. CDR1 is LNHNV and CDR2 is YYDKDF in the germline V gene (reference sequence). CDR3 DNA sequence: TGTGCCACCAGCAGAGATCTTCAGGTCTCGGGTTATGGCTACACCTTC. It is translated as CATSRDLQVSGYGYTF. Full variable domain (missing parts from reference TRBV15 and TRBJ1-2): DAMVIQNPRYQVTQFGKPVTLSCSQTLNHNVMYWYQQKSSQAPKLLFHYYDKDFNNEADTPDNFQSRRPNTSFCFLDIRSPGLGDTAMYLCATSRDLQVSGYGYTFGSGTRLTVV.

This clone occurred once. This sequence joins TRBV9 and TRBJ1-2, with 7 bases fitting TRBD1. Trimming took 4 bases from V and 4 from J; bases not matched to a gene: 7. The CDR3 covers 14 residues. Per the germline V gene, CDR1 is SGDLS and CDR2 is YYNGEE. This chain's CDR3 is CASSLRQGAYGYTF. The CDR3 DNA follows: TGTGCCAGCAGCCTCCGACAGGGAGCCTATGGCTACACCTTC.

The chain has TRBV2 and TRBJ2-7; D may be TRBD2 (5 bases). The CDR3 totals 15 residues. Trimming stripped 3 bases from V and 1 base from J, with 13 bases between. Germline CDR1 is SNHLY and CDR2 is FYNNEI. CDR3 sequence: CASSEEAIRSYEQYF. CDR3 nucleotides: TGTGCCAGCAGTGAGGAGGCAATACGTTCCTACGAGCAGTACTTC.

This chain uses TRBV7-9 with TRBJ1-1; the D is unclear. Germline V CDR1 and CDR2: SEHNR, FQNEAQ (reference sequence). The CDR3 covers 14 residues. Trimming pared 5 bases from V and 0 bases from J, leaving 10 bases between. DNA of the CDR3: TGTGCCAGCAGCCCACCGCCTATGAACACTGAAGCTTTCTTT. This codes for CASSPPPMNTEAFF.

This chain uses TRBV6-6 with TRBJ2-1, with 8 bases aligning to TRBD1. The CDR3 runs 12 residues. With V trimmed by 11 bases and J by 6 bases, 6 bases remained unmatched. Germline values: CDR1 MNHNY, CDR2 SVGAGI (reference sequence). The CDR3 here is CAAGTGINEQFF. The CDR3 DNA reads as TGTGCCGCCGGGACAGGAATCAATGAGCAGTTCTTC.

The genes are TRBV28 and TRBJ1-1; 8 bases are shared with TRBD1. V shed 5 bases and J 4 bases; nucleotides not matched to a gene: 12. The CDR3 is 16 residues long. Germline V lookup: CDR1 MDHEN, CDR2 SYDVKM. The chain's CDR3 is CASSLAGGYGGTEAFF. The CDR3 DNA follows: TGTGCCAGCAGTCTCGCAGGGGGCTATGGTGGCACTGAAGCTTTCTTT. Full variable domain (rest looked up from reference TRBV28 and TRBJ1-1): DVKVTQSSRYLVKRTGEKVFLECVQDMDHENMFWYRQDPGLGLRLIYFSYDVKMKEKGDIPEGYSVSREKKERFSLILESASTNQTSMYLCASSLAGGYGGTEAFFGQGTRLTVV.

The chain joins TRBV27 to TRBJ2-7; no clear D. V shed 2 bases and J shed 2 bases, with 16 bases lying between them. The CDR3 loop spans 16 amino acids. Germline V CDR1 and CDR2: MNHEY, SMNVEV (reference sequence). CDR3 DNA sequence: TGTGCCAGCAGTTTAGGGGAAAATAGAGGAGCCTACGAGCAGTACTTC. Its protein is CASSLGENRGAYEQYF.